These T cell receptor beta chains were read from a single sample in a study of blood T cell repertoires in COVID-19. Profiled with immunoSEQ multiplex PCR; TCRdb holds only in-frame clones, not every one. The sample has 90,000 to 100,000 clones, about nine tenths seen once. What was sequenced was peripheral blood. All receptors come from a man aged 45-65 years with acute or convalescent COVID-19. The CDR3 runs from the conserved cysteine through the conserved F or W. A D gene is named only where the DNA matches it firmly.

cdr3_aa,v_call,d_call
CASSFGTGERYEQYF,TRBV7-9,TRBD1
CASSKEGRSYNEQFF,TRBV5-4,.
CASRSLAGAEYF,TRBV2,TRBD2
CATSRDRGRGSTDTQYF,TRBV15,TRBD2
CASSIRPAGEAYEQYF,TRBV19,.
CASSQVSLVTYNEQFF,TRBV4-1,.
CASSQVADPGRETQYF,TRBV4-1,.
CASRQPGLASEQYF,TRBV5-1,TRBD2
CASRVGRDYNEQFF,TRBV2,.
CVPAGVSSGNTIYF,TRBV27,.
CASSQVSLAGFNEQFF,TRBV3-1/TRBV3-2,TRBD2
CASSSTLSYEQYF,TRBV6-5,.
CASSQARGGNQPQHF,TRBV3-1/TRBV3-2,.
CASSLQGEGYTF,TRBV12-3/TRBV12-4,.
CASSIPQGASYNEQFF,TRBV5-4,TRBD1
CASSYGLAGVSYEQYF,TRBV11-1,TRBD2
CATSGGPDSYNEQFF,TRBV24-1,.
CASSFRGGDQPQHF,TRBV28,.
CASSFELAGGRNEQYF,TRBV7-9,TRBD2
CASSYGGATNTEAFF,TRBV6-2/TRBV6-3,.
CASSLGGGGNTGELFF,TRBV5-1,TRBD1
CASSLDRGPGNTIYF,TRBV7-2,TRBD1
CASSLTSGRYNEQFF,TRBV2,TRBD2
CASSFRANTGELFF,TRBV7-9,.
CASSMGLAGDTQYF,TRBV19,TRBD2
CSVRQGQNIQYF,TRBV29-1,TRBD1
CATSRGLGTGGYEQYF,TRBV15,TRBD1
CASSVGRTSGIAKNIQYF,TRBV9,TRBD2
CASSLSFTGGRNGYTF,TRBV27,TRBD1
CASSEAGWGNYGYTF,TRBV2,.
CASSIADRVGTGELFF,TRBV19,TRBD1
CASSESLAGRF,TRBV6-1,.
CASSMITGTGVVDEQFF,TRBV5-6,TRBD1
CASSDGQGYGYTF,TRBV6-6,TRBD1
CASSLAATGTQYF,TRBV12-3/TRBV12-4,.
CASSLDTRTDEQFF,TRBV11-2,.
CASSTTWTSGNHEQYF,TRBV19,TRBD2
CASSVPGGGGNQPQHF,TRBV19,.
CASSYVARPQETQYF,TRBV6-6,.
CASSLGTGAYEQYF,TRBV13,TRBD1
CSATRRVQETQYF,TRBV29-1,.
CASSLAAGGPYEQYF,TRBV5-1,TRBD2
CASSPLGGGSSGNTIYF,TRBV5-4,.
CASSSGDLHNEQFF,TRBV5-6,.
CASSNISGANVLTF,TRBV4-1,.
CASSLAMGVSSGANVLTF,TRBV5-1,.
CASIYGNSYEQYF,TRBV6-5,.
CASSQEGFATNEKLFF,TRBV3-1/TRBV3-2,.
CASSATGGGYGYTF,TRBV5-1,TRBD1
CASILTGGNEQYF,TRBV11-2,TRBD1